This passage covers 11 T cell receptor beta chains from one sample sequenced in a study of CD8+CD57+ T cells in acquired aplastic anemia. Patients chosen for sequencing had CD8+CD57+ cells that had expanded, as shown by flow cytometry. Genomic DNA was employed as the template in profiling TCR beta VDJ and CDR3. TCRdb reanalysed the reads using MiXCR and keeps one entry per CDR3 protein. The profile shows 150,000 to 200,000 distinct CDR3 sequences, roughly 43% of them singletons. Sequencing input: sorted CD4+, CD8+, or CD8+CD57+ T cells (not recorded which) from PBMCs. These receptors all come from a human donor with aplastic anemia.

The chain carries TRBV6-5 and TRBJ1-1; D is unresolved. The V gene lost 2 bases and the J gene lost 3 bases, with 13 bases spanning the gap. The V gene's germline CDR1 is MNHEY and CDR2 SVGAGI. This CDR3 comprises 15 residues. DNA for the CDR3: TGTGCCAGCAGTTACATGGCCGTGAGGGACACTGAAGCTTTCTTT. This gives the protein CASSYMAVRDTEAFF.

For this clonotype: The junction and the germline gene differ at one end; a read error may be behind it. The CDR3 sequence: CASCHGTGELLF. The DNA of the CDR3 is TGTGCCAGTTGTCACGGAACCGGGGAGCTGTTGTTT. The chain combines TRBV19 with TRBJ2-2, with D possibly TRBD2 on 5 matching bases. Germline V gene data show CDR1 as LNHDA and CDR2 as SQIVND (reference sequence). CDR3 length: 12 residues.

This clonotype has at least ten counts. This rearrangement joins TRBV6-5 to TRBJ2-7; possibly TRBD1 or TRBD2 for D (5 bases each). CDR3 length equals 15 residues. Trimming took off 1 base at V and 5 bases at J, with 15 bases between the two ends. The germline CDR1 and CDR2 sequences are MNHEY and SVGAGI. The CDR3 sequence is CASSYLGQGANEQYF. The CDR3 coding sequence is TGTGCCAGCAGTTACTTGGGCCAGGGAGCGAACGAGCAGTACTTC.

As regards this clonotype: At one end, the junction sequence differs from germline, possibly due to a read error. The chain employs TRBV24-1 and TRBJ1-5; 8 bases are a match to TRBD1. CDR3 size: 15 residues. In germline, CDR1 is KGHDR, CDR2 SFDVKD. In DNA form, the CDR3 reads TGTGTCACCAGTGGGACAGGTATTAACAATCAGCCCCAGCATTTT. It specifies CVTSGTGINNQPQHF.

This CDR3 is CAISEGLAPGTDTQYF. The CDR3 nucleotides are TGTGCCATCAGTGAGGGTTTGGCTCCAGGCACAGATACGCAGTATTTT. This chain joins TRBV10-3 and TRBJ2-3, with D uncertain. CDR3 length: 16 amino acids. Trimming shortened V by 2 bases and J by 1 base, and 13 bases separated the two germline ends. Germline lookup yields CDR1 ENHRY and CDR2 SYGVKD.

Here the CDR3 reads CASSGDWNTEAFF. The CDR3, as DNA: TGTGCCAGCAGTGGGGACTGGAACACTGAAGCTTTCTTT. This sequence joins TRBV2 and TRBJ1-1; maybe TRBD1 (5 bases). CDR1 and CDR2 (germline): SNHLY, FYNNEI. The CDR3 loop spans 13 amino acids. V lost 4 bases and J 1 base, leaving 7 bases between the germline ends.

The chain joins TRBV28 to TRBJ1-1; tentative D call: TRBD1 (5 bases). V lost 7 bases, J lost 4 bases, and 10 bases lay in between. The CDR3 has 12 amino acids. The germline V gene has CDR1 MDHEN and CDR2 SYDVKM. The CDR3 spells CASKRGGTEAFF. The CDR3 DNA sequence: TGTGCCAGCAAGAGGGGTGGCACTGAAGCTTTCTTT.

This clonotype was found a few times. CDR3 sequence (DNA): TGTGCCATCAGCGACAGGGTGGAGGGACAGTACTTC. Amino acids: CAISDRVEGQYF. The chain carries TRBV10-3 and TRBJ2-7, with D possibly matching TRBD1 (7 bases). V was cut by 6 bases and J by 10 bases, with 16 bases left in between. This CDR3 has 12 amino acids. Germline CDR1 and CDR2: ENHRY and SYGVKD.

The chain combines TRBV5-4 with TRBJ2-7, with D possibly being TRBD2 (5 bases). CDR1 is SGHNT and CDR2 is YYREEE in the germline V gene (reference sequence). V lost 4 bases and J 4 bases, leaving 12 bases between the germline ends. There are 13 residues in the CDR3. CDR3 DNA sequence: TGTGCCAGCAGCGCGGGCCAAACGTACGAGCAGTACTTC. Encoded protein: CASSAGQTYEQYF.

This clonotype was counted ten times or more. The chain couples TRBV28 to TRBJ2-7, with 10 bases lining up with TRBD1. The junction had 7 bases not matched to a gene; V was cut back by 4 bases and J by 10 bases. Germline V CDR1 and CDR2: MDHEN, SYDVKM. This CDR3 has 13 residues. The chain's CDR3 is CASSWGRDRGQYF. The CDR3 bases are TGTGCCAGCAGTTGGGGGCGGGACAGGGGACAGTACTTC.

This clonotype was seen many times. The DNA for the CDR3 is TGCAGTGCTATTGGGACTAGATGGGAGACCCAGTACTTC. It yields the protein CSAIGTRWETQYF. V usage is TRBV20-1 and J usage is TRBJ2-5, with 8 bases identical to TRBD2. The ends lost 4 bases at V and 5 bases at J; junction bases unmatched: 6. The CDR3 has 13 amino acids. Per the germline V gene, CDR1 is DFQATT and CDR2 is SNEGSKA (reference sequence).